This T cell receptor beta chain was found in a study of blood T cell repertoires in COVID-19. Study background: Donors in the United States, Italy and Spain gave samples during acute or convalescent COVID-19.

This clone has a handful of counts. The germline gives CDR1 GTSNPN, CDR2 SVGIG (reference sequence). This CDR3 has 18 residues. With 3 bases clipped from V and 0 bases from J, the junction kept 10 bases outside the gene matches. In the study's own analysis: Amplification of reference gene primers provided the estimated nucleated cell counts. TCRdb keeps only in-frame clones here, not all; method: immunoSEQ multiplex PCR. V and J calls and clone size are those listed in that table; D and trimming were worked out from the DNA. The data contain around 230,000 clones, 75% to 85% of them singletons. What was sequenced was peripheral blood. The origin of this receptor is a woman aged 55-69 years with active or convalescent COVID-19. The genes are TRBV30 and TRBJ2-7; 14 bases line up with TRBD2. DNA for the CDR3: TGTGCCTGGAGATTTCCGGGACTAGCGGGGGAGAGCTCCTACGAGCAGTACTTC. This translates into CAWRFPGLAGESSYEQYF.